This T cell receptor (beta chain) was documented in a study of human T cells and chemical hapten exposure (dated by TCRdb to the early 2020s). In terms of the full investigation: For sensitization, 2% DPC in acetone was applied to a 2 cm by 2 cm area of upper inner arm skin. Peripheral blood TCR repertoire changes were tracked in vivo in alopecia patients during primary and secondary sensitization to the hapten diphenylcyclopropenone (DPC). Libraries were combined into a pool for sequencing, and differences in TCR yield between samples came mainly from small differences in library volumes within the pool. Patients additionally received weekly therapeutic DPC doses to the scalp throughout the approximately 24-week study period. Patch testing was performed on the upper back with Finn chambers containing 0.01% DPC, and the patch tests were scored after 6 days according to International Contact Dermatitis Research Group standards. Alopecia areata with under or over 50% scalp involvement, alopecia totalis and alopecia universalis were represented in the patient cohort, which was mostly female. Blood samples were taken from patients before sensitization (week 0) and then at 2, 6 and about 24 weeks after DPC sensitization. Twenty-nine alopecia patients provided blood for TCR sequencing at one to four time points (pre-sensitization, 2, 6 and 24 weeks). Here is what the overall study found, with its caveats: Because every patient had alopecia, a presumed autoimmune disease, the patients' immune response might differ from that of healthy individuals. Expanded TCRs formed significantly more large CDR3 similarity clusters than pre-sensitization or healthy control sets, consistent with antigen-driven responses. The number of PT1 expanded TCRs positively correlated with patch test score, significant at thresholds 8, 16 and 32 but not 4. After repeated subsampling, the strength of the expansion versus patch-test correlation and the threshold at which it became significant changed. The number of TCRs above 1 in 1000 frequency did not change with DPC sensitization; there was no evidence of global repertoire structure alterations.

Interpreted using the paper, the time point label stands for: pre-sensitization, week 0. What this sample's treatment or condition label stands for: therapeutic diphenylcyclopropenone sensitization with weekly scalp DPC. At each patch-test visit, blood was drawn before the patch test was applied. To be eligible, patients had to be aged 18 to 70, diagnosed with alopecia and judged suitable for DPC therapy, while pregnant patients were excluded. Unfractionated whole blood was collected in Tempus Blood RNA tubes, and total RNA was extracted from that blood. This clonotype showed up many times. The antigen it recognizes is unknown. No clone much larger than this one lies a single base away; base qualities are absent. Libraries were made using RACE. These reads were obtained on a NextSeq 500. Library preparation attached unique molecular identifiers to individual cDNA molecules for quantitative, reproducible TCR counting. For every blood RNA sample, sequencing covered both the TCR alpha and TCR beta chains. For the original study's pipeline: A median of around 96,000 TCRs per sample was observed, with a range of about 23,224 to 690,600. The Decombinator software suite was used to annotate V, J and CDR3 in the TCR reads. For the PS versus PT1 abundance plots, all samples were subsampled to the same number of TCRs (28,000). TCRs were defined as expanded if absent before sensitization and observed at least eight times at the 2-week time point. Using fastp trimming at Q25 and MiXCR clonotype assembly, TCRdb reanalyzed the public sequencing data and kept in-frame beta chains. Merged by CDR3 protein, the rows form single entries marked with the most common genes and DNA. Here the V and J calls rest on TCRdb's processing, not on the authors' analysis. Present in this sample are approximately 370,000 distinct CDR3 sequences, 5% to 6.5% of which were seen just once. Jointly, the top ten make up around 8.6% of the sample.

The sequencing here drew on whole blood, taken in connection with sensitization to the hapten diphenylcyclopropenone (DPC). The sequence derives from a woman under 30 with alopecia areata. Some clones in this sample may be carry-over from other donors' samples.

The sequenced DNA: TGCAGTGCTAGTACTTCGGGGGTTTGGACTGAAGCTTTCTTT. Translated, this is CSASTSGVWTEAFF. The chain links TRBV20-1 with TRBJ1-1, and possibly TRBD1, on 5 matching bases. The cysteine opens and the phenylalanine closes a CDR3 of 14 amino acids. The kept DNA is CDR3 alone, 42 bases in frame from the first base. CDR1 DFQATT and CDR2 SNEGSKA were looked up in the germline V gene (reference sequence). V was cut back by 3 bases and J by 5 bases, leaving a gap of 16 bases between them.